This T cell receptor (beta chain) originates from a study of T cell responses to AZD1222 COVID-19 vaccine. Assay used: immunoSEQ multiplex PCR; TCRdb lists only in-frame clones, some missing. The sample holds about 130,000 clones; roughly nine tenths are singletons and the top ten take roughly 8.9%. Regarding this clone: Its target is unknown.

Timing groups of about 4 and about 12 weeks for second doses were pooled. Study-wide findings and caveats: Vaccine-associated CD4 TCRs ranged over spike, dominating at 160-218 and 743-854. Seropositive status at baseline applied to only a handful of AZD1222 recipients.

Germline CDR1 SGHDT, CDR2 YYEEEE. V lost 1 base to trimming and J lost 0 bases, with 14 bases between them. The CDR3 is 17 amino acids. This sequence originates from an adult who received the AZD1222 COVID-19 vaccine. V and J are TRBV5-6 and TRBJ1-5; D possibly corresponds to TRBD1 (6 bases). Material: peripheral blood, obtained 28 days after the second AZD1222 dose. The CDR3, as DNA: TGTGCCAGCAGCTTGTTTTGGGACAACCATAGCAATCAGCCCCAGCATTTT. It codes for CASSLFWDNHSNQPQHF. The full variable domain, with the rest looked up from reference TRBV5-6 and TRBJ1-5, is DAGVTQSPTHLIKTRGQQVTLRCSPKSGHDTVSWYQQALGQGPQFIFQYYEEEERQRGNFPDRFSGHQFPNYSSELNVNALLLGDSALYLCASSLFWDNHSNQPQHFGDGTRLSIL.